This T cell receptor beta chain came from a study of blood T cells in healthy people across ages. Study-level findings and limits: Percentage of naive T cells showed a strong correlation with TCR beta diversity.

Comment on this clonotype: Its target is unknown.

The authors ran a second PCR of about 6 to 12 cycles using a sample-barcoded 5' primer and a J-beta primer mix. MiXCR, run by TCRdb on the 5' RACE reads, gives a single entry per CDR3 protein. The sample lists approximately 800,000 distinct CDR3 sequences; roughly 64% were seen once. The sequenced material came from blood. This TCR was recovered from a man aged 25-45 years in good health.

CDR3 protein: CASSPKTIPSYEQYF. CDR3 DNA sequence: TGTGCCAGCAGCCCTAAGACTATCCCCTCCTACGAGCAGTACTTC. The rearrangement links TRBV3-1 to TRBJ2-7; TRBD2 might be the D (5 bases). CDR1 LGHDT and CDR2 YNNKEL come from the germline V gene (reference sequence). The V end lost 4 bases, the J end lost 0 bases, and 13 bases lay between the germline ends. This CDR3 is 15 amino acids long.